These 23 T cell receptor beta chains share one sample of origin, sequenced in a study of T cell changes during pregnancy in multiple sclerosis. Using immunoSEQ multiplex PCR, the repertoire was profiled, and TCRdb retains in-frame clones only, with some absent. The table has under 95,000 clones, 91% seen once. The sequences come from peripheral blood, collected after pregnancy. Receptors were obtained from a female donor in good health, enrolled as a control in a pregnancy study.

This CDR3 reads CASSFPTDREYGYTF. The CDR3 region has the DNA TGTGCCAGCAGCTTCCCTACCGACAGGGAGTATGGCTACACCTTC. This chain uses TRBV7-9 with TRBJ1-2; the match to TRBD1 covers 7 bases. Germline V gives CDR1 SEHNR, CDR2 FQNEAQ (reference sequence). The ends lost 3 bases at V and 5 bases at J; junction bases unmatched: 9. This CDR3 contains 15 residues.

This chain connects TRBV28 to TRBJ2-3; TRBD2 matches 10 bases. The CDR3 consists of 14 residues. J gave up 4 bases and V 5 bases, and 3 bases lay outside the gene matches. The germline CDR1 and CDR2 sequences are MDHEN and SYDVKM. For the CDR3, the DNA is TGTGCCAGCAGTCTAGCGGGGGCGGCAGATACGCAGTATTTT. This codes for CASSLAGAADTQYF.

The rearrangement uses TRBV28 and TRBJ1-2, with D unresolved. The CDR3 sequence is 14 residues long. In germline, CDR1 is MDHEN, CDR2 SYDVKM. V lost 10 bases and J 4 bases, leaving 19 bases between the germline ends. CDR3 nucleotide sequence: TGTGCCACCACCGGGGTGGGGTATGTCTATGGCTACACCTTC. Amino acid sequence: CATTGVGYVYGYTF.

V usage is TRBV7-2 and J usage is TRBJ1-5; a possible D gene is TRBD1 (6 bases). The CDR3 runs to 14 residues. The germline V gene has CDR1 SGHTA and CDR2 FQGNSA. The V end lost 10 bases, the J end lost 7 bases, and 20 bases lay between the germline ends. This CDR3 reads CATAAGGGLQPQHF. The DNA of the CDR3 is TGTGCCACTGCGGCGGGAGGGGGTTTGCAGCCCCAGCATTTT.

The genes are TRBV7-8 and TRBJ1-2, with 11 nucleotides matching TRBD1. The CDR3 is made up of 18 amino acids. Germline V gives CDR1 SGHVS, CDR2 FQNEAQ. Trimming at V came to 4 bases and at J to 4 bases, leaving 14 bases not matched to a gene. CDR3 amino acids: CASSSLGQGAHPSYGYTF. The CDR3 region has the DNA TGTGCCAGCAGCTCCCTCGGACAGGGGGCGCACCCTAGCTATGGCTACACCTTC.

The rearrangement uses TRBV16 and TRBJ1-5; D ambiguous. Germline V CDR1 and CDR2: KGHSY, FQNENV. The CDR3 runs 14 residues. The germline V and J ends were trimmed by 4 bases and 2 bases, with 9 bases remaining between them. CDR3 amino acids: CASSPSPGNQPQHF. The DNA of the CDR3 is TGTGCCAGCAGCCCTTCACCAGGCAATCAGCCCCAGCATTTT.

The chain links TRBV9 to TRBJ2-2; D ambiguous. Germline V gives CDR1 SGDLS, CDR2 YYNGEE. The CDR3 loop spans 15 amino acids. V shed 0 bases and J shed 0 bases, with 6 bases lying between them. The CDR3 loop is CASSVGSSNTGELFF. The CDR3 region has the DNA TGTGCCAGCAGCGTAGGGAGTTCGAACACCGGGGAGCTGTTTTTT.

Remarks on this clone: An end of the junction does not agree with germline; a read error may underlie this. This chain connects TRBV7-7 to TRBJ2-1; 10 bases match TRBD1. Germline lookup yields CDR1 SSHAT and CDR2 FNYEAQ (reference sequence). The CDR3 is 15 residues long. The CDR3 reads CASSVGQGVSNEQFF. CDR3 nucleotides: TGTGCTAGCAGCGTAGGACAGGGGGTATCAAATGAGCAGTTCTTC.

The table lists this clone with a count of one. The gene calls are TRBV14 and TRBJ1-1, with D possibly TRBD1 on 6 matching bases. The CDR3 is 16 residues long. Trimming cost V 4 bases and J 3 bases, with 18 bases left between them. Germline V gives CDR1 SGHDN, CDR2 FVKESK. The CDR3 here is CASSLEGGGRDTEAFF. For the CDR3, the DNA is TGTGCCAGCAGCCTTGAGGGGGGGGGACGGGACACTGAAGCTTTCTTT.

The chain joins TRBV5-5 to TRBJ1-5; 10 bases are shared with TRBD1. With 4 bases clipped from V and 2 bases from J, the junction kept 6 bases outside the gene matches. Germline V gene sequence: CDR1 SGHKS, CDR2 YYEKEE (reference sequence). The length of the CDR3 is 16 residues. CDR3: CASSVTGTGGNQPQHF. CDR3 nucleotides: TGTGCCAGCAGCGTTACCGGGACAGGGGGCAATCAGCCCCAGCATTTT.

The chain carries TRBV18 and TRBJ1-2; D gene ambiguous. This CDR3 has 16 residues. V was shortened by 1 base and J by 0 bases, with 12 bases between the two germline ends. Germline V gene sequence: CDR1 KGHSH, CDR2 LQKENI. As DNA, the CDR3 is TGTGCCAGCTCACCACAGGCGGGGAATCCTAACTATGGCTACACCTTC. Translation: CASSPQAGNPNYGYTF.

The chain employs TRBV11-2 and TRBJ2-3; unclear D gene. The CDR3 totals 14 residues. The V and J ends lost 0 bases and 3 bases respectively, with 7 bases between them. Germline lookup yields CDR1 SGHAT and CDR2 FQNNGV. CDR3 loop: CASSLEPVTDTQYF. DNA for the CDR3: TGTGCCAGCAGCTTAGAGCCGGTGACAGATACGCAGTATTTT.

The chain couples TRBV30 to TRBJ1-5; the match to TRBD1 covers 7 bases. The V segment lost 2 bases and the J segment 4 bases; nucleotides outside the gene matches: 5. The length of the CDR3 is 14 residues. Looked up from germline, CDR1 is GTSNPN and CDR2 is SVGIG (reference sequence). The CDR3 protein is CAWSSTGLNQPQHF. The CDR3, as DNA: TGTGCCTGGAGTTCGACAGGGCTAAATCAGCCCCAGCATTTT. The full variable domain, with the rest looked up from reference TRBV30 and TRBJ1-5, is SQTIHQWPATLVQPVGSPLSLECTVEGTSNPNLYWYRQAAGRGLQLLFYSVGIGQISSEVPQNLSASRPQDRQFILSSKKLLLSDSGFYLCAWSSTGLNQPQHFGDGTRLSIL.

The CDR3: CASSSPAGGLYGYTF. In DNA, the CDR3 is TGTGCCAGCAGCTCCCCGGCAGGGGGCTTGTATGGCTACACCTTC. V is TRBV5-4 and J is TRBJ1-2; 8 bases are a match to TRBD1. J lost 5 bases, V lost 3 bases, and 9 bases had no gene match. This CDR3 contains 15 residues. The V gene's germline CDR1 is SGHNT and CDR2 YYREEE (reference sequence).

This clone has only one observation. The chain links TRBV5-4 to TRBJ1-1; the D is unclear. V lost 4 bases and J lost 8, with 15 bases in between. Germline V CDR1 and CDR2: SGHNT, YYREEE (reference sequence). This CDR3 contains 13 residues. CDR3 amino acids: CASSQAKAPEAFF. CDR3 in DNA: TGTGCCAGCAGCCAGGCCAAGGCTCCAGAAGCTTTCTTT.

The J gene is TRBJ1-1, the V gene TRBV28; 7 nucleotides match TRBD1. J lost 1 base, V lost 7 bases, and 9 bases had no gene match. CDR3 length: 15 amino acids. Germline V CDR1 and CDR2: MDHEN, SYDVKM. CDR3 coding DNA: TGTGCCAGCACCACTCGAGGGACAGCGAACACTGAAGCTTTCTTT. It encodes CASTTRGTANTEAFF.

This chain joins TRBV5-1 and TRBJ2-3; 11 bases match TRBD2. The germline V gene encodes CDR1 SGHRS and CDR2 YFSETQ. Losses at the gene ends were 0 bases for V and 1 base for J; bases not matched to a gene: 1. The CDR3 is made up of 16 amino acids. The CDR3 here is CASSLGTSGRTDTQYF. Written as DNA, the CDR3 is TGCGCCAGCAGCTTGGGGACTAGCGGGCGCACAGATACGCAGTATTTT. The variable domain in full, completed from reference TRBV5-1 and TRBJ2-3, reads KAGVTQTPRYLIKTRGQQVTLSCSPISGHRSVSWYQQTPGQGLQFLFEYFSETQRNKGNFPGRFSGRQFSNSRSEMNVSTLELGDSALYLCASSLGTSGRTDTQYFGPGTRLTVL.

CDR3 DNA sequence: TGTGCCAGTAGTATAGCCGTTGGGACAGGAGGCTACGAGCAGTACTTC. Translating it yields CASSIAVGTGGYEQYF. This chain joins TRBV19 and TRBJ2-7; TRBD1 matches at 8 bases. V lost 1 base and J lost 3; bases outside the gene matches: 8. Germline assignment: CDR1 LNHDA and CDR2 SQIVND (reference sequence). This CDR3 has 16 residues.

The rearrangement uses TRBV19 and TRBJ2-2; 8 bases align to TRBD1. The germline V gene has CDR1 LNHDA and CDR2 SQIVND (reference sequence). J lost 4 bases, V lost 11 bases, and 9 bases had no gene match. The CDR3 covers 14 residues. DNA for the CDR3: TGTGCCTCAAGACGGCAGGGGGCCACCGGGGAGCTGTTTTTT. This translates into CASRRQGATGELFF.

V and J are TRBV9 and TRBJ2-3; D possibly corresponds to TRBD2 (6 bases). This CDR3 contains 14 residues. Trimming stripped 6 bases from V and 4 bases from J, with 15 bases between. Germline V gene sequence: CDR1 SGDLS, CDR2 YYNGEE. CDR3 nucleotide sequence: TGTGCCAGCAACGGAGGGGTGGGGCCAGATACGCAGTATTTT. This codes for CASNGGVGPDTQYF.

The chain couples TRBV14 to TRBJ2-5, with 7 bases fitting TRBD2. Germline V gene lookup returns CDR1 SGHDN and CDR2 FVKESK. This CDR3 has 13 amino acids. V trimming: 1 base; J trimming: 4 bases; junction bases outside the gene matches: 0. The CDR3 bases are TGTGCCAGCAGCCAAGGGGAGGGAGAGACCCAGTACTTC. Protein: CASSQGEGETQYF.

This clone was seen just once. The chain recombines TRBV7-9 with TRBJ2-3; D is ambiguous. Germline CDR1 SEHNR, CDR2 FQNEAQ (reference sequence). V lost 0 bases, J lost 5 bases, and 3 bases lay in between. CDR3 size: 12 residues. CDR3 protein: CASSLAIDTQYF. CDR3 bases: TGTGCCAGCAGCTTAGCTATAGATACGCAGTATTTT. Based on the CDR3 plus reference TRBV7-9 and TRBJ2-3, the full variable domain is DTGVSQNPRHKITKRGQNVTFRCDPISEHNRLYWYRQTLGQGPEFLTYFQNEAQLEKSRLLSDRFSAERPKGSFSTLEIQRTEQGDSAMYLCASSLAIDTQYFGPGTRLTVL.

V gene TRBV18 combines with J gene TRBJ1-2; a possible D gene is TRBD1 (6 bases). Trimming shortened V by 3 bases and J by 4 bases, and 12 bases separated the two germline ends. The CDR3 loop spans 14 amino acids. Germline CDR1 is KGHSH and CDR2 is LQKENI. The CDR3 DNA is TGTGCCAGCTCACCCGAGACAGGAGCCTATGGCTACACCTTC. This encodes CASSPETGAYGYTF.